This T cell receptor beta chain was sequenced during a study of blood T cell repertoires in COVID-19. Germline assignment: CDR1 MNHEY and CDR2 SMNVEV (reference sequence). This CDR3 contains 16 residues. V lost 6 bases and J lost 2, with 18 bases in between. This clone appeared a few times. Only in-frame clones appear in the TCRdb table, and some are missing; sequencing was by immunoSEQ multiplex PCR. The sample includes around 290,000 clones, approximately 87% of them seen just once. The clonotype was recovered from a woman aged 45-59 years who had recovered from COVID-19. The sample was peripheral blood. The chain couples TRBV27 to TRBJ2-3, with a tentative D call TRBD2 (6 bases). Here the CDR3 reads CASSLIRGTYTDTQYF. The CDR3 coding sequence is TGTGCCAGCAGCCTGATTCGGGGGACCTACACAGATACGCAGTATTTT.